These 27 T cell receptor beta chains were sequenced from one sample in a study of shared clonotypes between healthy human individuals. TCRdb keeps only in-frame clones here, not all; method: immunoSEQ multiplex PCR. This table has about 600,000 clones, around 81% appearing once. Material: PBMCs. These TCRs come from a woman aged 40 to 50 in good health. Some clones in this sample may be carry-over from other donors' samples.

The chain recombines TRBV2 with TRBJ1-1, with unresolved D. V lost 6 bases and J lost 1, with 15 bases in between. Germline V lookup: CDR1 SNHLY, CDR2 FYNNEI. CDR3 length equals 15 residues. The CDR3 region has the DNA TGTGCCAGCAGGAGGAGCCGGACCGAGAACACTGAAGCTTTCTTT. As protein: CASRRSRTENTEAFF. The entire variable domain, with the rest obtained from reference TRBV2 and TRBJ1-1, is as follows: EPEVTQTPSHQVTQMGQEVILRCVPISNHLYFYWYRQILGQKVEFLVSFYNNEISEKSEIFDDQFSVERPDGSNFTLKIRSTKLEDSAMYFCASRRSRTENTEAFFGQGTRLTVV.

The genes are TRBV15 and TRBJ2-5; the D is unclear. This CDR3 is 15 amino acids long. Germline CDR1 is LNHNV and CDR2 is YYDKDF (reference sequence). Trimming took 4 bases from V and 0 from J, leaving 12 bases between them. The CDR3 nucleotides are TGTGCCACCAGCACGATGGGCGGAAACCAAGAGACCCAGTACTTC. Translated: CATSTMGGNQETQYF.

The J gene is TRBJ1-2, the V gene TRBV5-5; 7 bases line up with TRBD1. Trimming at V came to 0 bases and at J to 4 bases, leaving 3 bases not matched to a gene. This CDR3 is built from 14 residues. CDR1 is SGHKS and CDR2 is YYEKEE in the germline V gene (reference sequence). CDR3 DNA sequence: TGTGCCAGCAGCTTGGAGGCAGGGGGCTATGGCTACACCTTC. Amino acid sequence: CASSLEAGGYGYTF. Variable domain in full (rest from reference TRBV5-5 and TRBJ1-2): DAGVTQSPTHLIKTRGQQVTLRCSPISGHKSVSWYQQVLGQGPQFIFQYYEKEERGRGNFPDRFSARQFPNYSSELNVNALLLGDSALYLCASSLEAGGYGYTFGSGTRLTVV.

With respect to this clone: A single base separates this from a much larger clone, so it may be a read error. The chain combines TRBV19 with TRBJ2-5; TRBD1 aligns across 8 bases. There are 13 residues in the CDR3. J was trimmed by 3 bases and V by 3 bases; bases with no gene match: 0. Germline CDR1 LNHDA, CDR2 SQIVND (reference sequence). This chain's CDR3 is CASSMDREETQYF. The CDR3 bases are TGTGCCAGTAGTATGGACAGGGAAGAGACCCAGTACTTC.

The rearrangement uses TRBV28 and TRBJ2-1; D is unclear. V shed 2 bases and J shed 12 bases, with 20 bases lying between them. The germline CDR1 and CDR2 sequences are MDHEN and SYDVKM. The CDR3 contains 15 residues. The chain's CDR3 is CASSLGRTAHRGQFF. The CDR3, as DNA: TGTGCCAGCAGTTTAGGCCGGACGGCCCACCGCGGGCAGTTCTTC.

Note on this clone: Other DNA sequences of this sample code for an identical CDR3. This chain uses TRBV7-3 with TRBJ2-1; a weak D match, TRBD2 (5 bases). Germline values: CDR1 SGHTA, CDR2 FQGTGA. Trimming removed 5 bases from V and 10 bases from J, with 15 bases in between. The CDR3 totals 13 residues. The CDR3 protein is CASSPRTLGEQFF. The CDR3 nucleotides read TGTGCCAGCAGCCCCCGGACTCTGGGGGAGCAGTTCTTC.

This clone was seen repeatedly, ten times or more. The chain couples TRBV6-4 to TRBJ2-2; the D gene could be TRBD1 or TRBD2 (5 bases each). Germline values: CDR1 MRHNA, CDR2 SNTAGT. The CDR3 spans 14 residues. Trimming took 8 bases from V and 3 from J, leaving 13 bases between them. The CDR3 protein is CASGQGTDTGELFF. Here the CDR3 DNA reads TGTGCCAGCGGGCAAGGGACGGACACCGGGGAGCTGTTTTTT.

The CDR3 reads CASYGGRGLADPYEQYF. CDR3 nucleotide sequence: TGTGCCAGCTATGGCGGCCGGGGACTAGCGGACCCCTACGAGCAGTACTTC. The chain combines TRBV28 with TRBJ2-7; 11 positions agree with TRBD2. The V segment lost 8 bases and the J segment 2 bases; nucleotides outside the gene matches: 14. Germline V CDR1 and CDR2: MDHEN, SYDVKM. The CDR3 runs 17 residues.

The chain recombines TRBV7-3 with TRBJ2-7; no definite D call. The CDR3 totals 12 residues. Germline V gene sequence: CDR1 SGHTA, CDR2 FQGTGA. Trimming took 5 bases from V and 6 from J, leaving 11 bases between them. The CDR3 region is CASSPHPGEQYF. CDR3 sequence (DNA): TGTGCCAGCAGCCCACACCCTGGCGAGCAGTACTTC.

J is TRBJ1-1 and V is TRBV30; D uncertain. This CDR3 region has 13 residues. The germline V and J ends were trimmed by 1 base and 3 bases, with 9 bases remaining between them. Per germline, CDR1 GTSNPN and CDR2 SVGIG (reference sequence). CDR3 nucleotide sequence: TGTGCCTGGAGTGCGAGGAGGGACACTGAAGCTTTCTTT. It translates to CAWSARRDTEAFF.

The V gene is TRBV7-2, the J gene TRBJ2-6, with D maybe TRBD2 (5 bases). Germline V CDR1 and CDR2: SGHTA, FQGNSA. Trimming left V 5 bases short and J 3 bases short, with 11 bases between. The CDR3 length is 15 residues. As DNA, the CDR3 is TGTGCCAGCAGCCCTACTGGAGGTGGGGCCAACGTCCTGACTTTC. It yields the protein CASSPTGGGANVLTF.

This clone is a singleton in its sample. The J gene is TRBJ2-7, the V gene TRBV11-2; D remains ambiguous. This CDR3 has 13 residues. Trimming shortened V by 5 bases and J by 1 base, and 9 bases separated the two germline ends. Germline-derived CDR1 and CDR2 are SGHAT and FQNNGV. The chain's CDR3 is CASSRVPSYEQYF. The CDR3 nucleotides read TGTGCCAGCAGCCGAGTGCCTTCCTACGAGCAGTACTTC.

The V and J genes are TRBV5-1 and TRBJ2-3; 7 nucleotides line up with TRBD1. Germline V CDR1 and CDR2: SGHRS, YFSETQ. V lost 4 bases to trimming and J lost 5 bases; unmatched junction nucleotides: 7. This CDR3 is 14 amino acids long. The CDR3, as DNA: TGCGCCAGCAGCAAGGGACAGAGAGAAGATACGCAGTATTTT. It translates to CASSKGQREDTQYF.

This chain uses TRBV27 with TRBJ1-2; 10 positions agree with TRBD1. Germline V gene lookup returns CDR1 MNHEY and CDR2 SMNVEV (reference sequence). The CDR3 has 13 amino acids. The V segment lost 5 bases and the J segment 8 bases; nucleotides outside the gene matches: 5. This CDR3 reads CASSRGQGFGYTF. In nucleotides, the CDR3 is TGTGCCAGCAGTCGGGGACAGGGGTTCGGCTACACCTTC.

This clone came up a few times. V gene TRBV6-1 combines with J gene TRBJ2-5; 7 bases fit TRBD2. V lost 2 bases, J lost 5 bases, and 8 bases stayed unmatched. This CDR3 spans 15 amino acids. The germline V gene encodes CDR1 MNHNS and CDR2 SASEGT. The CDR3 region has the DNA TGTGCCAGCAGTGAACGGTGGGCGGGAGTGGAGACCCAGTACTTC. Translating gives CASSERWAGVETQYF.

The rearrangement uses TRBV4-1 and TRBJ2-1; 9 nucleotides line up with TRBD1. There are 15 residues in the CDR3. Trimming took 4 bases from V and 5 from J; bases not matched to a gene: 6. Per germline, CDR1 MGHRA and CDR2 YSYEKL. The CDR3 sequence is CASSPGTGNNNEQFF. The DNA for the CDR3 is TGCGCCAGCAGCCCCGGGACAGGGAACAACAATGAGCAGTTCTTC.

The chain couples TRBV5-1 to TRBJ2-2; 8 bases match TRBD1. The CDR3 totals 18 residues. Unmatched junction bases numbered 9, after V lost 0 bases and J lost 2 bases. Germline CDR1 SGHRS, CDR2 YFSETQ. CDR3 sequence: CASSLAPRTGHNTGELFF. CDR3 coding DNA: TGCGCCAGCAGCTTGGCCCCGAGGACAGGGCACAACACCGGGGAGCTGTTTTTT. Variable domain in full (rest from reference TRBV5-1 and TRBJ2-2): KAGVTQTPRYLIKTRGQQVTLSCSPISGHRSVSWYQQTPGQGLQFLFEYFSETQRNKGNFPGRFSGRQFSNSRSEMNVSTLELGDSALYLCASSLAPRTGHNTGELFFGEGSRLTVL.

This clone was detected once. A read error may produce the germline difference seen at one junction end. V gene TRBV27 combines with J gene TRBJ2-3, with TRBD2 matching over 14 bases. There are 12 residues in the CDR3. The germline V gene encodes CDR1 MNHEY and CDR2 SMNVEV (reference sequence). CDR3 coding DNA: TGTGCCAGCAGTTTAGGGACTAGCGGGAGTATCTTT. It is translated as CASSLGTSGSIF.

V and J are TRBV9 and TRBJ1-3; 9 nucleotides align to TRBD1. The germline gives CDR1 SGDLS, CDR2 YYNGEE. The CDR3 has 16 amino acids. V shed 4 bases, J shed 2 bases, and the junction held 7 bases outside the gene matches. CDR3 protein: CASSTRGQGTGNTIYF. The CDR3 bases are TGTGCCAGCAGCACGCGAGGACAGGGGACTGGAAACACCATATATTTT. The full variable domain, rest sourced from reference TRBV9 and TRBJ1-3, is DSGVTQTPKHLITATGQRVTLRCSPRSGDLSVYWYQQSLDQGLQFLIQYYNGEERAKGNILERFSAQQFPDLHSELNLSSLELGDSALYFCASSTRGQGTGNTIYFGEGSWLTVV.

This rearrangement joins TRBV5-1 to TRBJ2-1; 14 nucleotides match TRBD2. Germline lookup yields CDR1 SGHRS and CDR2 YFSETQ. The CDR3 is made up of 14 amino acids. Germline trimming cut 7 bases from V and 7 bases from J; bases unmatched to any gene: 4. The DNA of the CDR3 is TGCGCCAGCGGACTAGCGGGAGGTGTGAATGAGCAGTTCTTC. This codes for CASGLAGGVNEQFF. Filled out from reference TRBV5-1 and TRBJ2-1, the complete variable domain reads KAGVTQTPRYLIKTRGQQVTLSCSPISGHRSVSWYQQTPGQGLQFLFEYFSETQRNKGNFPGRFSGRQFSNSRSEMNVSTLELGDSALYLCASGLAGGVNEQFFGPGTRLTVL.

The chain combines TRBV7-9 with TRBJ1-5; 9 nucleotides align to TRBD1. Germline-derived CDR1 and CDR2 are SEHNR and FQNEAQ (reference sequence). Germline trimming cut 5 bases from V and 5 bases from J; bases unmatched to any gene: 4. This CDR3 region has 14 residues. The CDR3 spells CASSPDRGDQPQHF. CDR3 nucleotide sequence: TGTGCCAGCAGCCCTGACAGGGGGGATCAGCCCCAGCATTTT.

This chain joins TRBV7-8 and TRBJ2-7; 8 positions agree with TRBD2. The ends lost 5 bases at V and 3 bases at J; junction bases unmatched: 9. From germline, CDR1 is SGHVS and CDR2 FQNEAQ. This CDR3 region has 15 residues. The CDR3 DNA reads as TGTGCCAGCAGCCACACTCGGGGGGGCTACTACGAGCAGTACTTC. Protein: CASSHTRGGYYEQYF.

The rearrangement uses TRBV28 and TRBJ1-2, with 10 bases identical to TRBD1. The length of the CDR3 is 14 residues. Germline-derived CDR1 and CDR2 are MDHEN and SYDVKM. V was pared by 6 bases and J by 1 base, with 2 bases of the junction left unmatched. Here the CDR3 reads CASSDRGHNYGYTF. The CDR3 DNA sequence: TGTGCCAGCAGCGACAGGGGGCATAACTATGGCTACACCTTC.

The chain is built from TRBV28 and TRBJ1-1; 7 positions match TRBD1. V lost 2 bases and J lost 11; bases outside the gene matches: 26. Per germline, CDR1 MDHEN and CDR2 SYDVKM. CDR3 size: 19 residues. The DNA of the CDR3 is TGTGCCAGCAGTTTAAGATTCGCGCGTGAGGGGGCAGCGGCCGGTGGGGCTTTCTTT. This translates into CASSLRFAREGAAAGGAFF.

The rearrangement links TRBV2 to TRBJ2-2, with a possible D match to TRBD1 (6 bases). The CDR3 is 12 residues long. Trimming shortened V by 6 bases and J by 6 bases, and 8 bases separated the two germline ends. CDR1 and CDR2 from the germline V gene are SNHLY and FYNNEI. CDR3 region: CASRAGAGELFF. CDR3 nucleotide sequence: TGTGCCAGCAGAGCAGGGGCCGGGGAGCTGTTTTTT.

This sequence joins TRBV7-8 and TRBJ1-1; 7 positions agree with TRBD1. V lost 5 bases, J lost 6 bases, and 15 bases stayed unmatched. The CDR3 is made up of 16 amino acids. CDR1 SGHVS and CDR2 FQNEAQ come from the germline V gene. The CDR3 protein is CASSQRTGRISPEAFF. The CDR3 coding sequence is TGTGCCAGCAGCCAGCGGACAGGTAGGATTAGTCCTGAAGCTTTCTTT.

V gene TRBV5-4 combines with J gene TRBJ1-1; no clear D gene. CDR1 and CDR2 (germline): SGHNT, YYREEE (reference sequence). Trimming pared 3 bases from V and 1 base from J, leaving 7 bases between. CDR3 size: 13 residues. Here the CDR3 reads CASSSGPNTEAFF. The CDR3 coding sequence is TGTGCCAGCAGCTCCGGGCCGAACACTGAAGCTTTCTTT.